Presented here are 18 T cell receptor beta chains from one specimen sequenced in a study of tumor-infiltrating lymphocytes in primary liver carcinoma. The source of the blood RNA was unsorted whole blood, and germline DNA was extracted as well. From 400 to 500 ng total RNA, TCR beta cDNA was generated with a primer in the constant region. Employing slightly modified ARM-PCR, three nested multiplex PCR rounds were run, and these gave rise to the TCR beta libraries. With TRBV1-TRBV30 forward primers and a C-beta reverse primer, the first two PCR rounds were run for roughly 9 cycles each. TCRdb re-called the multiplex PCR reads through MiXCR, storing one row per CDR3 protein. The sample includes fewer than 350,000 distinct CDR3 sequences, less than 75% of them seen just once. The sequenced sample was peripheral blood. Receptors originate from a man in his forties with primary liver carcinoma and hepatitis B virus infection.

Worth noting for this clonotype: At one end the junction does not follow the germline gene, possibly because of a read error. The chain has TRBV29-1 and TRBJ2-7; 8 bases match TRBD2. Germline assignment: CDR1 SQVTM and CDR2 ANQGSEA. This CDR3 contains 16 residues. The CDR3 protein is CSVEMASGLSSYDQYF. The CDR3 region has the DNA TGCAGCGTTGAAATGGCTAGCGGGCTAAGCTCCTACGATCAGTACTTC.

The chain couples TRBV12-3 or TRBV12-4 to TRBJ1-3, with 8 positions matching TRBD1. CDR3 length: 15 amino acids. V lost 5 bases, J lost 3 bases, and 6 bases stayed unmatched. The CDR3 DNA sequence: TGTGCCAGCAGTCTCAGGACAGGGAGTGGAAACACCATATATTTT. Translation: CASSLRTGSGNTIYF.

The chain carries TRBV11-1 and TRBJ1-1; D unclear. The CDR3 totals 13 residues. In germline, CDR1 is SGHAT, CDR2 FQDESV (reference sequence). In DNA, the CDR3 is TGTGACAACAGCTTGGTCCAGAACACTGAAGCTTTCTTT. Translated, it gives CDNSLVQNTEAFF.

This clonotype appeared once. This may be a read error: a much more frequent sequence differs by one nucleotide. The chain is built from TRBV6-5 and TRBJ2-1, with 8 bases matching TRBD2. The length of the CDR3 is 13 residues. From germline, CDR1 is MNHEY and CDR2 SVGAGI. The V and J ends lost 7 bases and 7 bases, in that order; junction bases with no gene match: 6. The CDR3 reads CASTPAGVNEQFF. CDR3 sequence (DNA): TGTGCCAGCACTCCAGCGGGAGTGAATGAGCAGTTCTTC.

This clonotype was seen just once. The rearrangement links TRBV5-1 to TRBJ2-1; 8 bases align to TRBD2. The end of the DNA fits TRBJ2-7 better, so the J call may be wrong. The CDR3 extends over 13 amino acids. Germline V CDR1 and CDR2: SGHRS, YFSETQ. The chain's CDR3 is CASSSSGSNEQYF. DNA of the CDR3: TGCGCCAGCAGCTCGAGCGGGAGCAATGAGCAGTACTTC.

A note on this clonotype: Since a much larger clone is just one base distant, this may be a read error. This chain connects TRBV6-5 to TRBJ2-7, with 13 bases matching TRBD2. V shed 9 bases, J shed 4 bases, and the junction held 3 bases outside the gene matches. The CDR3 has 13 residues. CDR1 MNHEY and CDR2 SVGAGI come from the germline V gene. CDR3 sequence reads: CARRTSGSYEQYF. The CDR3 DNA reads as TGTGCCAGGCGGACTAGCGGGAGTTACGAGCAGTACTTC.

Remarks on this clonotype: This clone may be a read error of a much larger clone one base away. CDR3 sequence reads: CASGSLTGDWLNEQFF. The CDR3 coding sequence is TGTGCCAGCGGGAGCCTTACAGGGGATTGGTTAAATGAGCAGTTCTTC. J is TRBJ2-1 and V is TRBV6-5; 7 positions agree with TRBD1. The ends lost 8 bases at V and 7 bases at J; junction bases unmatched: 17. This CDR3 has 16 amino acids. Looked up from germline, CDR1 is MNHEY and CDR2 is SVGAGI.

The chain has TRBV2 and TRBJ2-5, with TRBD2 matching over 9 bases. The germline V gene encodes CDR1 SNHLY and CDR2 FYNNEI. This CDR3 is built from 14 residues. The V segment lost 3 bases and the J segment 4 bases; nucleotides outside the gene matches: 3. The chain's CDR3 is CASSDSSGTETQYF. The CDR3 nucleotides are TGTGCCAGCAGTGACTCTAGCGGGACAGAGACCCAGTACTTC.

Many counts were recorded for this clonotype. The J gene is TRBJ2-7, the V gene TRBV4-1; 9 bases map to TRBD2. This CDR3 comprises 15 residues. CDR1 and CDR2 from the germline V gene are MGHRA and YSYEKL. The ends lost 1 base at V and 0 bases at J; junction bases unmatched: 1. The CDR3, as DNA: TGCGCCAGCAGCCAAGGGACTAGCGCCTCCTACGAGCAGTACTTC. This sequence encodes CASSQGTSASYEQYF.

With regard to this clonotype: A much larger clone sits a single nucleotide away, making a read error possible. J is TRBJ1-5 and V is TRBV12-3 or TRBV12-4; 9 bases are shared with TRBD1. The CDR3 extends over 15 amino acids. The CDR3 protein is CASSRTGARNQPQRF. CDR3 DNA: TGTGCCAGCAGTAGGACAGGGGCTCGCAATCAGCCCCAGCGTTTT.

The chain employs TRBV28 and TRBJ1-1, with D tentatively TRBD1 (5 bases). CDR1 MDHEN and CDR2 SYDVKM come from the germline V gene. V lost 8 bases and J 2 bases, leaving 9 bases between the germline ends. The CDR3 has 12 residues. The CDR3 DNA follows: TGTGCCAGCCGTACAGGCAACACTGAAGCTTTCTTT. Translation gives CASRTGNTEAFF.

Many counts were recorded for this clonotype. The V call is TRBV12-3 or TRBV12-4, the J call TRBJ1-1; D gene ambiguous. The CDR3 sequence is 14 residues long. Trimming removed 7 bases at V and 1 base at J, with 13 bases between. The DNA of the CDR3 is TGTGCCAGCACCCCCGGACGGCAGAACACTGAAGCTTTCTTT. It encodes CASTPGRQNTEAFF.

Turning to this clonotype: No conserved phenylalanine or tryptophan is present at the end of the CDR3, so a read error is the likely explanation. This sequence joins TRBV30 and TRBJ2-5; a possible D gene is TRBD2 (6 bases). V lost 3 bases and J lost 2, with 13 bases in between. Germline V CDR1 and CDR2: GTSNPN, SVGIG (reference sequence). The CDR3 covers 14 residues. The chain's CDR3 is CAWRPGRQQETQYL. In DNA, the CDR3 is TGTGCCTGGAGGCCCGGGAGACAACAAGAGACCCAGTACTTG.

The DNA of the CDR3 is TGTGCCAGCAGCAGCCGGGACAGGGAAGTGGCAGATACGCAGTATTTT. This encodes CASSSRDREVADTQYF. This chain links TRBV9 with TRBJ2-3, with 9 bases identical to TRBD1. This CDR3 spans 16 amino acids. The germline V gene encodes CDR1 SGDLS and CDR2 YYNGEE. Trimming at V came to 4 bases and at J to 4 bases, leaving 10 bases not matched to a gene. Supplemented by reference TRBV9 and TRBJ2-3, the full variable domain reads DSGVTQTPKHLITATGQRVTLRCSPRSGDLSVYWYQQSLDQGLQFLIQYYNGEERAKGNILERFSAQQFPDLHSELNLSSLELGDSALYFCASSSRDREVADTQYFGPGTRLTVL.

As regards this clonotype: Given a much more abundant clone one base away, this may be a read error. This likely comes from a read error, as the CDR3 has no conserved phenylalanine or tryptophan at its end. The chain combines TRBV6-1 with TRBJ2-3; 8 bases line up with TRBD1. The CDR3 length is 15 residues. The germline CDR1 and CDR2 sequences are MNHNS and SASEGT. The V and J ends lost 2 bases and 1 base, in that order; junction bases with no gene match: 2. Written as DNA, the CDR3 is TGTGCCAGCAGTGAACCGGACAGGGGCACAGATACGCAGTATTTA. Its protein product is CASSEPDRGTDTQYL.

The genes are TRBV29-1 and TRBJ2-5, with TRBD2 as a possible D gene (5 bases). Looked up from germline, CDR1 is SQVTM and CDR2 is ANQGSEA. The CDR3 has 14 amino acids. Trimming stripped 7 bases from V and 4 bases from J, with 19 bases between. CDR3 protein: CSAAVAHGRETQYF. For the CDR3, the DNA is TGCAGCGCAGCGGTCGCGCATGGAAGAGAGACCCAGTACTTC.

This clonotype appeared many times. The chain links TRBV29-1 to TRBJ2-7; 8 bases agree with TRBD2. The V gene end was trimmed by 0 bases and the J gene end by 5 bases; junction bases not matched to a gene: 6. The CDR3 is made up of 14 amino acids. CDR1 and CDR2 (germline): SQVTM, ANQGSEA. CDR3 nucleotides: TGCAGCGTTGAAGAACCCAGCGGGAGCGACGAGCAGTACTTC. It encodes CSVEEPSGSDEQYF.

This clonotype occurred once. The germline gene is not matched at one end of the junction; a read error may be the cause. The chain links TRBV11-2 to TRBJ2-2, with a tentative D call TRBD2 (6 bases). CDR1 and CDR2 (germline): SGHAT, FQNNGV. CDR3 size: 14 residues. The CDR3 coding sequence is TGTGCCAGCAGCCCATCGAGGAGCTCCGGGGGGCTGTTTTTT. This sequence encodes CASSPSRSSGGLFF. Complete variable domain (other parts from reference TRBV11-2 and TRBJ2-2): EAGVAQSPRYKIIEKRQSVAFWCNPISGHATLYWYQQILGQGPKLLIQFQNNGVVDDSQLPKDRFSAERLKGVDSTLKIQPAKLEDSAVYLCASSPSRSSGGLFFGEGSRLTVL.